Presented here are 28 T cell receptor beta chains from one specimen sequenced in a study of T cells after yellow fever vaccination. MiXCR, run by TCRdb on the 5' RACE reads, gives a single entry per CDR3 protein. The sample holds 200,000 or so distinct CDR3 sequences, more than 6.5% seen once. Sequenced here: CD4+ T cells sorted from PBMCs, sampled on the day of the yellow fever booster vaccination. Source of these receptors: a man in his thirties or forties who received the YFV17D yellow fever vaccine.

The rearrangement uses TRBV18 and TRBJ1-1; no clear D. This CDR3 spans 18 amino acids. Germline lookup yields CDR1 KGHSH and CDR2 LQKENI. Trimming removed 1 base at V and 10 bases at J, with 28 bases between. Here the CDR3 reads CASSPLVGLARGKSGAFF. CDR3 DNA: TGTGCCAGCTCACCACTAGTTGGACTCGCCCGAGGGAAATCAGGAGCTTTCTTT.

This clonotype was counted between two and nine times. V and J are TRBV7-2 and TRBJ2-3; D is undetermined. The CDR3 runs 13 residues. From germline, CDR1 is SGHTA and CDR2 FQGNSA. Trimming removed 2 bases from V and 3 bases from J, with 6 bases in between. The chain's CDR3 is CASSLISTDTQYF. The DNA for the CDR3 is TGTGCCAGCAGCTTAATTTCAACAGATACGCAGTATTTT.

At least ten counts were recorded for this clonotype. CDR3 amino acids: CASSPLPPRPGKRVHEQYF. CDR3 bases: TGTGCCAGCAGCCCTCTCCCCCCTCGCCCCGGGAAGCGCGTACACGAGCAGTACTTC. The chain has TRBV11-2 and TRBJ2-7; tentative D call: TRBD2 (5 bases). CDR1 and CDR2 (germline): SGHAT, FQNNGV. This CDR3 is 19 amino acids long. Deletions cut 5 bases from V and 5 bases from J, with 31 bases between.

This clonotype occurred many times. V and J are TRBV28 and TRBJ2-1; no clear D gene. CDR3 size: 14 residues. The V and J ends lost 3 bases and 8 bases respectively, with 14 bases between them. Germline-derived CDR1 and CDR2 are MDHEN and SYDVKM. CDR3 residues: CASSLAYLVYEQFF. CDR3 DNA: TGTGCCAGCAGTTTGGCCTACCTCGTCTATGAGCAGTTCTTC.

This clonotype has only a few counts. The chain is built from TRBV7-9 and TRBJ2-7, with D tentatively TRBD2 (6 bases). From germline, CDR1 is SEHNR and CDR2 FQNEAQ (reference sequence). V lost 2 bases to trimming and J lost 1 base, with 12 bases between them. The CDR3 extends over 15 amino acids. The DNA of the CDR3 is TGTGCCAGCAGCTTAAGGGATGGAGGGTCCTACGAGCAGTACTTC. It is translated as CASSLRDGGSYEQYF.

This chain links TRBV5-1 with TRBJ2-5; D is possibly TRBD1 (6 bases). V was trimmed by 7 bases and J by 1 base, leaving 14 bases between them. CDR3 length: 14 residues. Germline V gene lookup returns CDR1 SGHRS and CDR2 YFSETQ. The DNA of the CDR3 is TGCGCCAGCGCGAGGGAACAGGGCCAAGAGACCCAGTACTTC. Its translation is CASAREQGQETQYF. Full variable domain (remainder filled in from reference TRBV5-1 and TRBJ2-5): KAGVTQTPRYLIKTRGQQVTLSCSPISGHRSVSWYQQTPGQGLQFLFEYFSETQRNKGNFPGRFSGRQFSNSRSEMNVSTLELGDSALYLCASAREQGQETQYFGPGTRLLVL.

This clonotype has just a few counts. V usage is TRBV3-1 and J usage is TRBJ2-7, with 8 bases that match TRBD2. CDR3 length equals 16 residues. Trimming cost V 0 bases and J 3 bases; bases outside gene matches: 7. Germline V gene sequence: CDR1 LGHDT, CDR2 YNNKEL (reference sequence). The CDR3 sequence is CASSQEGAGAFYEQYF. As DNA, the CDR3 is TGTGCCAGCAGCCAAGAAGGAGCGGGAGCCTTCTACGAGCAGTACTTC.

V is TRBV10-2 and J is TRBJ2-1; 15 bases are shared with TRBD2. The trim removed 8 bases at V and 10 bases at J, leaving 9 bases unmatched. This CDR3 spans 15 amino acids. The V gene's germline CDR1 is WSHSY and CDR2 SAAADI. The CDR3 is CASVSGLAGGGEQFF. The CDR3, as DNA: TGCGCCAGCGTTTCGGGACTAGCGGGAGGAGGGGAGCAGTTCTTC.

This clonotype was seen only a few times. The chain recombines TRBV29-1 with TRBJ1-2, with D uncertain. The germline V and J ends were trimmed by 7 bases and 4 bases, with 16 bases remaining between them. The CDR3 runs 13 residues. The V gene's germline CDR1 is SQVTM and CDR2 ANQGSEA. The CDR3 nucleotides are TGCAGCGCCCACAAGGGCTCTGGCTATGGCTACACCTTC. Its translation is CSAHKGSGYGYTF.

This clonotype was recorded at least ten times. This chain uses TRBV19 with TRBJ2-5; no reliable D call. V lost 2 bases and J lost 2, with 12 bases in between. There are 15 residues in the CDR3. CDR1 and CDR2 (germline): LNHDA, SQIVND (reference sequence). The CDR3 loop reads CASSIRVGSQETQYF. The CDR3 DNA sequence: TGTGCCAGTAGTATAAGGGTTGGCAGTCAAGAGACCCAGTACTTC.

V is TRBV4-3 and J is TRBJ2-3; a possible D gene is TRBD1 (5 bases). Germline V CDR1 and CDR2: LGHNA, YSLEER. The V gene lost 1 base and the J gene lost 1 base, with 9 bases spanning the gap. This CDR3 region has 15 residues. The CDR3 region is CASSQAATGTDTQYF. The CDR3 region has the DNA TGCGCCAGCAGCCAAGCCGCGACAGGCACAGATACGCAGTATTTT.

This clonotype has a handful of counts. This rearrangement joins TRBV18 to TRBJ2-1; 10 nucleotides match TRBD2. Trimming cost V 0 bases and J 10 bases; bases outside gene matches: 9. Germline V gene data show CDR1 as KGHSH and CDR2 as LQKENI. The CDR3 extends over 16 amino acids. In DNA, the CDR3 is TGTGCCAGCTCACCACCGGGAAGCGGGAGGGCCTGGGAGCAGTTCTTC. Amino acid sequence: CASSPPGSGRAWEQFF.

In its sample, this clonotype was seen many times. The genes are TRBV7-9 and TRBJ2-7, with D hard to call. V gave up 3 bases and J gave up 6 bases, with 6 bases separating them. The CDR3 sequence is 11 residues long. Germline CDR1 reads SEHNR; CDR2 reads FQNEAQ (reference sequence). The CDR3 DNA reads TGTGCCAGCAGCTTCGGAGTCGAGCAGTACTTC. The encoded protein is CASSFGVEQYF.

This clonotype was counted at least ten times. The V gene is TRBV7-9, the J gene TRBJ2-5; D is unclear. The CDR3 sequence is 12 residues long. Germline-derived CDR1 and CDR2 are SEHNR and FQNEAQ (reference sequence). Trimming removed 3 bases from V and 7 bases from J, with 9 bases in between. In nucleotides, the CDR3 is TGTGCCAGCAGCTTTGAGGTTAGGACCCAGTACTTC. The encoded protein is CASSFEVRTQYF.

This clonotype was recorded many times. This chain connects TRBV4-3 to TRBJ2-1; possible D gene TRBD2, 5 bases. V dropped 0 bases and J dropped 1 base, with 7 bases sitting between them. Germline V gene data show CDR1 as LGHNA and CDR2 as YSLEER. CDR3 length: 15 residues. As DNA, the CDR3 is TGCGCCAGCAGCCAAGACGGGAATTCCTACAATGAGCAGTTCTTC. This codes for CASSQDGNSYNEQFF.

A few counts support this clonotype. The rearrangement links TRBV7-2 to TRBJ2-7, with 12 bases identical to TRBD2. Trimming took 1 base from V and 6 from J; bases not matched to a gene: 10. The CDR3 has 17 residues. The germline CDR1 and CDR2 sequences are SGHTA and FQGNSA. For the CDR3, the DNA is TGTGCCAGCAGCTTAGTGGCTAGCGGGAGGGCCACATCCGAGCAGTACTTC. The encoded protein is CASSLVASGRATSEQYF.

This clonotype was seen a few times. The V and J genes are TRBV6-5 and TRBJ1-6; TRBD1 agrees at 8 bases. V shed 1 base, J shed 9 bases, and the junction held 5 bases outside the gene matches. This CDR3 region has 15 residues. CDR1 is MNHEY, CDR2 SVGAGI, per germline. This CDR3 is CASSYFGTGTSPLHF. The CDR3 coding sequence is TGTGCCAGCAGTTACTTCGGGACAGGAACTTCACCCCTCCACTTT.

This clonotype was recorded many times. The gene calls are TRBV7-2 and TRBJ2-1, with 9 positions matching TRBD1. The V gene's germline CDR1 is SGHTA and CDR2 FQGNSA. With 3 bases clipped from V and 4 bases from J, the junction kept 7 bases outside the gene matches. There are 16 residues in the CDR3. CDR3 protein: CASSFAAGTGYNEQFF. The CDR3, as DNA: TGTGCCAGCAGCTTTGCCGCCGGGACAGGGTACAATGAGCAGTTCTTC.

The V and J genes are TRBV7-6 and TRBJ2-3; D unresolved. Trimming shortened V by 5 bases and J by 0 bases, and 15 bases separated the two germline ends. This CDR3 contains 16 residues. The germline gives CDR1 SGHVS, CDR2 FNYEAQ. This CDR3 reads CASSQGPVTSTDTQYF. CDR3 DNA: TGTGCCAGCAGCCAAGGGCCGGTCACTAGCACAGATACGCAGTATTTT.

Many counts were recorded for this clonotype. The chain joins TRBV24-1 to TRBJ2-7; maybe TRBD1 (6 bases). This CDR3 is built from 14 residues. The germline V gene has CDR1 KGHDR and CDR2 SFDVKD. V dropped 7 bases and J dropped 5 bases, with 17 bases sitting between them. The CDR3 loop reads CATSGRGTSHEQYF. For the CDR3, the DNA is TGTGCCACCAGCGGTAGGGGGACAAGCCACGAGCAGTACTTC.

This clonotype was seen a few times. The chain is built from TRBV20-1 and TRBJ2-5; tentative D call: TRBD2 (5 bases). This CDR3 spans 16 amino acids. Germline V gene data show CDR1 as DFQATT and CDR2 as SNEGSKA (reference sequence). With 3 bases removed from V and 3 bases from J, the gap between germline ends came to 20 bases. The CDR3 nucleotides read TGCAGTGCTAGGACCGACGGCGGAGAGGGAGAAGAGACCCAGTACTTC. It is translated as CSARTDGGEGEETQYF.

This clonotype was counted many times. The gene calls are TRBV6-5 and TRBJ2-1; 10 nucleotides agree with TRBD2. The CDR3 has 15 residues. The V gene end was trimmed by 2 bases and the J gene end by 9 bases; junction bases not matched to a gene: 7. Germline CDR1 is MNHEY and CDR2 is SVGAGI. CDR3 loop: CASSYGAGGPGEQFF. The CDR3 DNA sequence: TGTGCCAGCAGTTACGGAGCGGGAGGGCCTGGTGAGCAGTTCTTC.

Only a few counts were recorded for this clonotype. This chain's CDR3 is CASSLFPTREGSPLHF. CDR3 in DNA: TGTGCCAGCAGCTTATTCCCGACGAGGGAGGGTTCACCCCTCCACTTT. This chain connects TRBV11-2 to TRBJ1-6; D is unclear. Looked up from germline, CDR1 is SGHAT and CDR2 is FQNNGV. V lost 2 bases to trimming and J lost 9 bases, with 17 bases between them. This CDR3 has 16 amino acids.

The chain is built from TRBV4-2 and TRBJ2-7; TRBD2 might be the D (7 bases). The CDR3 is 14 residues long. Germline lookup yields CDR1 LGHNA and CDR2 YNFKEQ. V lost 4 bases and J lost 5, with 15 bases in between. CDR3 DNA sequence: TGTGCCAGCAGCCCCAAGGGGGGGTTGGACGAGCAGTACTTC. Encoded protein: CASSPKGGLDEQYF.

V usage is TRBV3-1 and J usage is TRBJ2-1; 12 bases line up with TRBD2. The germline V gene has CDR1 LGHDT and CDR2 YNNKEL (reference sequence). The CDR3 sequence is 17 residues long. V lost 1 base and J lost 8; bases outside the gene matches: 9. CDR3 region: CASSQVRRLAGVDEQFF. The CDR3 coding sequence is TGTGCCAGCAGCCAAGTTCGGCGACTAGCGGGAGTCGATGAGCAGTTCTTC.

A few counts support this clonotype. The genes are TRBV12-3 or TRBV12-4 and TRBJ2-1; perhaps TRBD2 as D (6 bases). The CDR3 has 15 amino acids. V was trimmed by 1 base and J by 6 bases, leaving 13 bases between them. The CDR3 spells CASSLGGGNSNEQFF. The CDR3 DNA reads TGTGCCAGCAGTTTAGGGGGAGGCAATAGCAATGAGCAGTTCTTC.

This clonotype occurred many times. The CDR3 spells CSASGQTTDTQYF. CDR3 DNA: TGCAGTGCTAGCGGACAGACCACAGATACGCAGTATTTT. This chain connects TRBV20-1 to TRBJ2-3; D may be TRBD1 (6 bases). Trimming left V 3 bases short and J 2 bases short, with 9 bases between. The CDR3 extends over 13 amino acids. Germline V gene data show CDR1 as DFQATT and CDR2 as SNEGSKA (reference sequence).

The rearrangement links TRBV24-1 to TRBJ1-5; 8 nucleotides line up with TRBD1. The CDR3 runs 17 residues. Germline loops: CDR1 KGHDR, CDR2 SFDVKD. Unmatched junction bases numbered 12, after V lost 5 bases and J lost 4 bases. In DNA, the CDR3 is TGTGCCACCAGTGCATCCCGAGATGGACAGGGTAATCAGCCCCAGCATTTT. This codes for CATSASRDGQGNQPQHF.